These 14 T cell receptor beta chains came from one sample sequenced in a study of T-cell memory formation after mild COVID-19. In TCRdb, the 5' RACE reads were re-called with MiXCR into one record per CDR3 protein. This sample has 280,000 or so distinct CDR3 sequences, with 7% to 10% found just once. The sample taken for sequencing was PBMCs or a T cell subset sorted from them (not recorded which). The source is a man younger than 30 who had mild COVID-19 (a few samples of this study predate the infection). Cell type and time point are not known.

This clonotype appeared a few times. The genes are TRBV7-9 and TRBJ2-5; D not certain. In germline, CDR1 is SEHNR, CDR2 FQNEAQ (reference sequence). V lost 3 bases and J 5 bases, leaving 13 bases between the germline ends. The CDR3 has 14 residues. The CDR3 sequence is CASSFLVLRETQYF. CDR3 bases: TGTGCCAGCAGCTTTCTGGTGCTGCGTGAGACCCAGTACTTC.

This clonotype has more than one count but fewer than ten. The rearrangement joins TRBV4-3 to TRBJ2-1, with D possibly called TRBD1 or TRBD2 (5 bases each). Germline V gives CDR1 LGHNA, CDR2 YSLEER. V was shortened by 2 bases and J by 7 bases, with 21 bases between the two germline ends. The CDR3 has 17 amino acids. This CDR3 reads CASSQFVYGTENNEQFF. As DNA, the CDR3 is TGCGCCAGCAGCCAATTTGTATACGGGACCGAAAATAATGAGCAGTTCTTC.

The chain combines TRBV12-5 with TRBJ1-4, with 8 bases that match TRBD1. The CDR3 consists of 14 residues. V shed 6 bases and J 5 bases; nucleotides not matched to a gene: 5. Per the germline V gene, CDR1 is LGHNT and CDR2 is FRNRAP. The CDR3 protein is CASGKRQGNEKLFF. The CDR3 nucleotides read TGTGCTAGTGGAAAAAGACAGGGGAATGAAAAACTGTTTTTT.

Many counts were recorded for this clonotype. The chain carries TRBV5-1 and TRBJ2-5, with D possibly matching TRBD1 (5 bases). The CDR3 runs 18 residues. The germline CDR1 and CDR2 sequences are SGHRS and YFSETQ. The V gene lost 0 bases and the J gene lost 2 bases, with 20 bases spanning the gap. The CDR3 is CASSLGREPVYQQETQYF. DNA for the CDR3: TGCGCCAGCAGCTTGGGCAGGGAACCCGTATACCAACAAGAGACCCAGTACTTC.

The sample holds many counts of this clonotype. V gene TRBV7-2 combines with J gene TRBJ2-3, with D possibly TRBD1 on 5 matching bases. The CDR3 consists of 18 residues. Germline CDR1 reads SGHTA; CDR2 reads FQGNSA. The V end lost 1 base, the J end lost 0 bases, and 17 bases lay between the germline ends. The CDR3 nucleotides read TGTGCCAGCAGCTTAGAGGCTAGTCGACAGTTAAGCACAGATACGCAGTATTTT. Residues: CASSLEASRQLSTDTQYF.

This clonotype was observed at least ten times. The chain joins TRBV20-1 to TRBJ2-5; the D is unclear. The germline CDR1 and CDR2 sequences are DFQATT and SNEGSKA (reference sequence). The CDR3 covers 14 residues. The V end was cut by 3 bases, the J end by 4 bases, with 15 bases between. The CDR3 coding sequence is TGCAGTGCTAGTTGGACCAATATGGGAGAGACCCAGTACTTC. Its translation is CSASWTNMGETQYF.

In this sample, this clonotype turned up a few times. A much larger clone sits a single nucleotide away, making a read error possible. In DNA, the CDR3 is TGTGCCAGCAGCTTAGAATACTCCTACGAGCAGTACGTC. This sequence encodes CASSLEYSYEQYV. The chain uses TRBV7-9 and TRBJ2-7; D not resolved. In germline, CDR1 is SEHNR, CDR2 FQNEAQ (reference sequence). CDR3 length: 13 residues. Between the trimmed V and J ends, which lost 1 base and 0 bases, there was a span of 4 bases.

V usage is TRBV24-1 and J usage is TRBJ1-1; no reliable D call. V was shortened by 8 bases and J by 1 base, with 16 bases between the two germline ends. The germline CDR1 and CDR2 sequences are KGHDR and SFDVKD. CDR3 length equals 15 residues. The DNA for the CDR3 is TGTGCCACCACTGTATTGGGCAGATCGAACACTGAAGCTTTCTTT. Translated: CATTVLGRSNTEAFF.

The rearrangement links TRBV15 to TRBJ2-7; D perhaps matches TRBD2 (6 bases). The CDR3 is 16 residues long. The V and J ends lost 3 bases and 2 bases respectively, with 17 bases between them. Germline CDR1 LNHNV, CDR2 YYDKDF (reference sequence). The CDR3 here is CATSSVGTPAPYEQYF. The CDR3, as DNA: TGTGCCACCAGCAGCGTCGGGACTCCTGCGCCCTACGAGCAGTACTTC. The whole variable domain, filled in from reference TRBV15 and TRBJ2-7, reads DAMVIQNPRYQVTQFGKPVTLSCSQTLNHNVMYWYQQKSSQAPKLLFHYYDKDFNNEADTPDNFQSRRPNTSFCFLDIRSPGLGDTAMYLCATSSVGTPAPYEQYFGPGTRLTVT.

This clonotype has just a few counts. The chain uses TRBV20-1 and TRBJ1-3; no reliable D call. V lost 3 bases and J lost 2, with 23 bases in between. Germline V gene sequence: CDR1 DFQATT, CDR2 SNEGSKA (reference sequence). This CDR3 has 18 amino acids. CDR3 nucleotides: TGCAGTGCTAGGGGTTGGCAGGCCCACGGGGAGCCTGGAAACACCATATATTTT. Encoded protein: CSARGWQAHGEPGNTIYF.

Ten or more counts support this clonotype. The V and J genes are TRBV2 and TRBJ2-4; 12 bases map to TRBD2. Germline assignment: CDR1 SNHLY and CDR2 FYNNEI. J lost 5 bases, V lost 6 bases, and 5 bases had no gene match. This CDR3 comprises 15 residues. The CDR3 DNA sequence: TGTGCCAGCAGGGTGACTAGCGGGGGCCAAAACATTCAGTACTTC. As protein: CASRVTSGGQNIQYF. The full variable domain, in which reference TRBV2 and TRBJ2-4 provide the parts outside the CDR3, is EPEVTQTPSHQVTQMGQEVILRCVPISNHLYFYWYRQILGQKVEFLVSFYNNEISEKSEIFDDQFSVERPDGSNFTLKIRSTKLEDSAMYFCASRVTSGGQNIQYFGAGTRLSVL.

V usage is TRBV7-3 and J usage is TRBJ2-3; possibly TRBD2 for D (6 bases). The V gene lost 4 bases and the J gene lost 2 bases, with 19 bases spanning the gap. The CDR3 consists of 17 residues. Germline loops: CDR1 SGHTA, CDR2 FQGTGA. CDR3 coding DNA: TGTGCCAGCAGCTCGCTTTCTAGCGATGAAGACACAGATACGCAGTATTTT. Translating gives CASSSLSSDEDTDTQYF.

V and J are TRBV6-2 or TRBV6-3 and TRBJ2-7; D remains unclear. Per germline, CDR1 MNHEY and CDR2 SVGEGT. V lost 2 bases and J lost 3, with 8 bases in between. CDR3 length: 13 amino acids. CDR3 amino acids: CASSYALLYEQYV. The CDR3 DNA is TGTGCCAGCAGTTACGCACTACTCTACGAGCAGTACGTC.

The chain uses TRBV24-1 and TRBJ1-2; D is undetermined. From germline, CDR1 is KGHDR and CDR2 SFDVKD. Trimming pared 3 bases from V and 2 bases from J, leaving 6 bases between. This CDR3 has 13 amino acids. CDR3: CATSDQPNYGYTF. The CDR3 DNA reads as TGTGCCACCAGTGATCAACCAAACTATGGCTACACCTTC.